This TCR beta chain was documented in a study of shared clonotypes between healthy human individuals. The table lists this clone with a few counts. Within the sample, other DNA sequences also encode this same CDR3. Clones were sequenced by immunoSEQ multiplex PCR, and TCRdb holds only the in-frame ones, with some missing. The sample yields about 1 million clones, about four fifths seen once. The CDR3 covers 14 residues. The germline V gene encodes CDR1 SGDLS and CDR2 YYNGEE. V gave up 0 bases and J gave up 3 bases; unmatched junction bases: 2. The rearrangement links TRBV9 to TRBJ1-2; 7 bases match TRBD1. This TCR was recovered from a man between 18 and 29 years old in good health. Some clones in this sample may be carry-over from other donors' samples. Sequencing was performed on memory CD4+ T cells from PBMCs. Stated subset: CD45RA-negative fraction. The chain's CDR3 is CASSVGTGDYGYTF. The CDR3 DNA follows: TGTGCCAGCAGCGTAGGAACAGGGGACTATGGCTACACCTTC.